The 26 T cell receptor beta chains in this list originate from one sample, sequenced in a study of cytomegalovirus exposure and HLA in healthy donors. Primers included in the PCR were 60 Vbeta and 13 Jbeta primers. Using immunoSEQ multiplex PCR, the repertoire was profiled, and TCRdb retains in-frame clones only, with some absent. The table lists 120,000 or so clones, roughly 75% of them singletons, with 3% to 4% in the top ten. The sample comprised PBMCs. These receptors were collected from a woman aged 45-65 years in good health and CMV-seronegative.

CDR3 in amino acids: CASNLDRGTEAFF. In DNA, the CDR3 is TGTGCCAGCAACCTCGACAGGGGCACTGAAGCTTTCTTT. The rearrangement links TRBV6-5 to TRBJ1-1; 8 nucleotides agree with TRBD1. The length of the CDR3 is 13 residues. Germline V gives CDR1 MNHEY, CDR2 SVGAGI. Germline trimming cut 7 bases from V and 4 bases from J; bases unmatched to any gene: 5.

The rearrangement uses TRBV27 and TRBJ2-7, with a possible D match to TRBD2 (5 bases). Trimming removed 0 bases from V and 1 base from J, with 13 bases in between. In germline, CDR1 is MNHEY, CDR2 SMNVEV (reference sequence). This CDR3 is 16 amino acids long. Here the CDR3 reads CASSLSEGTVSYEQYF. DNA for the CDR3: TGTGCCAGCAGTTTATCTGAGGGTACGGTATCCTACGAGCAGTACTTC.

The gene calls are TRBV5-1 and TRBJ2-3; 7 bases are a match to TRBD2. CDR3 size: 15 residues. Germline assignment: CDR1 SGHRS and CDR2 YFSETQ. Trimming at V came to 4 bases and at J to 0 bases, leaving 5 bases not matched to a gene. CDR3: CASSVAGTSTDTQYF. Here the CDR3 DNA reads TGCGCCAGCAGCGTAGCGGGTACCAGCACAGATACGCAGTATTTT. Complete variable domain (other parts from reference TRBV5-1 and TRBJ2-3): KAGVTQTPRYLIKTRGQQVTLSCSPISGHRSVSWYQQTPGQGLQFLFEYFSETQRNKGNFPGRFSGRQFSNSRSEMNVSTLELGDSALYLCASSVAGTSTDTQYFGPGTRLTVL.

Note on this clone: A read error may account for a junction end that differs from germline. The chain is built from TRBV7-9 and TRBJ1-1; the D gene is possibly TRBD1 (6 bases). The length of the CDR3 is 14 residues. Germline CDR1 reads SEHNR; CDR2 reads FQNEAQ (reference sequence). The CDR3 sequence is CSSSLNRDMTEAFF. The CDR3 DNA reads as TGTTCCAGCAGCTTAAACAGGGATATGACTGAAGCTTTCTTT.

V and J are TRBV19 and TRBJ2-1; 7 nucleotides align to TRBD2. The germline V gene has CDR1 LNHDA and CDR2 SQIVND (reference sequence). The CDR3 is made up of 16 amino acids. J was trimmed by 0 bases and V by 3 bases; bases with no gene match: 5. The CDR3 DNA is TGTGCCAGTAGTATTTCCGGGAGGAGCTCCTACAATGAGCAGTTCTTC. It yields the protein CASSISGRSSYNEQFF. The complete variable domain, with remaining parts taken from reference TRBV19 and TRBJ2-1, reads DGGITQSPKYLFRKEGQNVTLSCEQNLNHDAMYWYRQDPGQGLRLIYYSQIVNDFQKGDIAEGYSVSREKKESFPLTVTSAQKNPTAFYLCASSISGRSSYNEQFFGPGTRLTVL.

V usage is TRBV28 and J usage is TRBJ2-5; TRBD2 agrees at 8 bases. CDR3 length: 18 residues. CDR1 is MDHEN and CDR2 is SYDVKM in the germline V gene. V trimming: 1 base; J trimming: 1 base; junction bases outside the gene matches: 11. CDR3 in DNA: TGTGCCAGCAGTTTATCTGGAAGGTCGGGAGGGATCCAAGAGACCCAGTACTTC. As protein: CASSLSGRSGGIQETQYF.

The chain has TRBV30 and TRBJ2-1; 7 bases match TRBD2. Germline V gene sequence: CDR1 GTSNPN, CDR2 SVGIG (reference sequence). Germline trimming cut 0 bases from V and 3 bases from J; bases unmatched to any gene: 5. The CDR3 contains 15 residues. DNA for the CDR3: TGTGCCTGGAGTGTAGCCCAGCGGGGCTACAATGAGCAGTTCTTC. Translation gives CAWSVAQRGYNEQFF.

V is TRBV5-1 and J is TRBJ1-1; D might be TRBD1 (6 bases). This CDR3 is built from 14 residues. CDR1 and CDR2 (germline): SGHRS, YFSETQ. V was trimmed by 7 bases and J by 1 base, leaving 14 bases between them. The CDR3 loop is CASSTTTGNTEAFF. CDR3 DNA sequence: TGCGCCAGCTCCACAACGACAGGGAACACTGAAGCTTTCTTT.

This clone was observed a few times. The V call is TRBV4-2, the J call TRBJ1-4; D gene uncertain. Germline V gives CDR1 LGHNA, CDR2 YNFKEQ. CDR3 length equals 15 residues. V shed 5 bases and J shed 4 bases, with 14 bases lying between them. Here the CDR3 reads CASSFSEGFNEKLFF. The CDR3 DNA reads TGTGCCAGCAGCTTTTCGGAGGGATTTAATGAAAAACTGTTTTTT.

This sequence joins TRBV5-1 and TRBJ2-7; the D is unclear. This CDR3 contains 14 residues. CDR1 is SGHRS, CDR2 YFSETQ, per germline. Trimming shortened V by 2 bases and J by 4 bases, and 13 bases separated the two germline ends. The CDR3 nucleotides read TGCGCCAGCAGCTTTACACCAGCCGGGTACGAGCAGTACTTC. This gives the protein CASSFTPAGYEQYF.

The rearrangement links TRBV7-2 to TRBJ1-2; possible D gene TRBD1, 5 bases. The CDR3 sequence is 14 residues long. Trimming removed 6 bases from V and 5 bases from J, with 16 bases in between. Per the germline V gene, CDR1 is SGHTA and CDR2 is FQGNSA. Here the CDR3 reads CASSSPGRGYGYTF. The DNA for the CDR3 is TGTGCCAGCAGTTCTCCGGGTCGGGGGTATGGCTACACCTTC.

V and J are TRBV7-2 and TRBJ1-2, with 7 bases identical to TRBD1. The V gene end was trimmed by 5 bases and the J gene end by 5 bases; junction bases not matched to a gene: 11. The CDR3 totals 15 residues. Germline V lookup: CDR1 SGHTA, CDR2 FQGNSA. In DNA, the CDR3 is TGTGCCAGCAGCCCGCCCCCAGGGGGGCGGTATGGCTACACCTTC. It is translated as CASSPPPGGRYGYTF.

The chain has TRBV5-1 and TRBJ2-3; a weak D match, TRBD1 (7 bases). This CDR3 is built from 12 residues. Germline V gene lookup returns CDR1 SGHRS and CDR2 YFSETQ. The V and J ends lost 2 bases and 9 bases respectively, with 10 bases between them. CDR3 sequence (DNA): TGCGCCAGCAGCTTCCAGGGGGGAACGCAGTATTTT. Encoded protein: CASSFQGGTQYF.

The chain links TRBV28 to TRBJ2-7, with TRBD2 as a possible D gene (6 bases). The germline CDR1 and CDR2 sequences are MDHEN and SYDVKM. V shed 5 bases and J shed 2 bases, with 19 bases lying between them. CDR3 length: 16 amino acids. CDR3 bases: TGTGCCAGCAGTCCAAATTTCGGGCGGGGCACCTACGAGCAGTACTTC. Protein: CASSPNFGRGTYEQYF.

The chain joins TRBV5-1 to TRBJ2-1, with TRBD1 identical over 8 bases. V trimming: 0 bases; J trimming: 7 bases; junction bases outside the gene matches: 6. Germline V lookup: CDR1 SGHRS, CDR2 YFSETQ. The CDR3 is made up of 15 amino acids. CDR3 amino acids: CASSLEGQGWNEQFF. The CDR3 coding sequence is TGCGCCAGCAGCTTGGAAGGACAGGGATGGAATGAGCAGTTCTTC.

This chain uses TRBV4-1 with TRBJ1-1; 9 bases agree with TRBD1. Germline V gene data show CDR1 as MGHRA and CDR2 as YSYEKL. The V gene end was trimmed by 1 base and the J gene end by 0 bases; junction bases not matched to a gene: 6. The CDR3 extends over 17 amino acids. CDR3 in amino acids: CASSQGRTGVVNTEAFF. The CDR3 nucleotides read TGCGCCAGCAGCCAAGGGAGGACAGGGGTCGTGAACACTGAAGCTTTCTTT.

The chain joins TRBV28 to TRBJ2-5, with D perhaps matching TRBD1 (5 bases). The length of the CDR3 is 13 residues. Germline values: CDR1 MDHEN, CDR2 SYDVKM. The V gene lost 6 bases and the J gene lost 5 bases, with 13 bases spanning the gap. The CDR3 loop reads CASSPQGGETQYF. CDR3 coding DNA: TGTGCCAGCAGCCCCCAGGGTGGGGAGACCCAGTACTTC.

The chain links TRBV30 to TRBJ1-4; possibly TRBD1 for D (5 bases). The germline gives CDR1 GTSNPN, CDR2 SVGIG (reference sequence). Trimming left V 0 bases short and J 7 bases short, with 21 bases between. The CDR3 length is 17 residues. CDR3 in DNA: TGTGCCTGGAGTGTATTGCGTTCTCAGGGACTTGGTGAAAAACTGTTTTTT. The encoded protein is CAWSVLRSQGLGEKLFF.

This clone was recorded a few times. CDR3 sequence: CASSRPRDTLNTGELFF. As DNA, the CDR3 is TGCGCCAGCAGCCGGCCCCGGGACACCCTGAACACCGGGGAGCTGTTTTTT. The genes are TRBV5-1 and TRBJ2-2; D may be TRBD1 (6 bases). CDR1 SGHRS and CDR2 YFSETQ come from the germline V gene. The CDR3 totals 17 residues. V was trimmed by 4 bases and J by 1 base, leaving 17 bases between them. The complete variable domain, with remaining parts taken from reference TRBV5-1 and TRBJ2-2, reads KAGVTQTPRYLIKTRGQQVTLSCSPISGHRSVSWYQQTPGQGLQFLFEYFSETQRNKGNFPGRFSGRQFSNSRSEMNVSTLELGDSALYLCASSRPRDTLNTGELFFGEGSRLTVL.

This chain connects TRBV6-1 to TRBJ1-5; TRBD1 matches at 7 bases. The CDR3 totals 16 residues. Germline V gene data show CDR1 as MNHNS and CDR2 as SASEGT. Trimming at V came to 2 bases and at J to 6 bases, leaving 10 bases not matched to a gene. The CDR3 region has the DNA TGTGCCAGCAGTGAATGGGGCCCGGACAGGCGTCAGCCCCAGCATTTT. The encoded protein is CASSEWGPDRRQPQHF.

This chain uses TRBV30 with TRBJ2-7, with TRBD2 matching over 7 bases. Germline CDR1 GTSNPN, CDR2 SVGIG (reference sequence). The CDR3 sequence is 14 residues long. The junction had 8 bases not matched to a gene; V was cut back by 3 bases and J by 3 bases. CDR3 nucleotide sequence: TGTGCCTGGAGATCTAGCGGAAGCCACTACGAGCAGTACTTC. Protein sequence: CAWRSSGSHYEQYF.

The chain joins TRBV5-8 to TRBJ2-4; D possibly corresponds to TRBD1 (5 bases). The germline CDR1 and CDR2 sequences are SGHTS and YDEGEE. This CDR3 contains 18 residues. V was cut by 2 bases and J by 0 bases, with 18 bases left in between. The CDR3 reads CASSFYFDPGQAKNIQYF. The CDR3 bases are TGTGCCAGCAGCTTTTACTTTGATCCAGGACAAGCCAAAAACATTCAGTACTTC. Full variable domain (rest looked up from reference TRBV5-8 and TRBJ2-4): EAGVTQSPTHLIKTRGQQATLRCSPISGHTSVYWYQQALGLGLQFLLWYDEGEERNRGNFPPRFSGRQFPNYSSELNVNALELEDSALYLCASSFYFDPGQAKNIQYFGAGTRLSVL.

The V and J genes are TRBV7-3 and TRBJ1-2, with D perhaps TRBD1 (6 bases). This CDR3 is 15 amino acids long. The V gene lost 2 bases and the J gene lost 8 bases, with 18 bases spanning the gap. The germline V gene has CDR1 SGHTA and CDR2 FQGTGA. CDR3 sequence reads: CASSLQSAGDVGYTF. CDR3 bases: TGTGCCAGCAGCTTACAATCCGCAGGGGACGTGGGCTACACCTTC.

CDR3 coding DNA: TGTGCCAGCAGTTCTGTGGGAGGCTACGAGCAGTACTTC. This encodes CASSSVGGYEQYF. This sequence joins TRBV27 and TRBJ2-7; TRBD2 might be the D (6 bases). V was trimmed by 4 bases and J by 3 bases, leaving 10 bases between them. Per germline, CDR1 MNHEY and CDR2 SMNVEV (reference sequence). The CDR3 length is 13 residues.

For this clone: This sequence may be a read error, since a much larger clone differs from it by one base. The rearrangement joins TRBV6-5 to TRBJ1-2; 8 bases fit TRBD1. Losses at the gene ends were 6 bases for V and 5 bases for J; bases not matched to a gene: 5. This CDR3 is built from 13 residues. The V gene's germline CDR1 is MNHEY and CDR2 SVGAGI. In DNA form, the CDR3 reads TGTGCCAGCAGCCAGGACAGGGATTATGGCTACACCTTC. Residues: CASSQDRDYGYTF.

This clone occurred a few times. J is TRBJ2-2 and V is TRBV9; a possible D gene is TRBD2 (7 bases). This CDR3 contains 15 residues. V was shortened by 0 bases and J by 6 bases, with 12 bases between the two germline ends. Germline CDR1 SGDLS, CDR2 YYNGEE. The CDR3 reads CASSVAGGGAGELFF. CDR3 DNA: TGTGCCAGCAGCGTAGCTGGGGGGGGCGCCGGGGAGCTGTTTTTT.